This T cell receptor beta chain emerged from a study of blood T cell repertoires in COVID-19. Study-level information: Researchers got acute and convalescent COVID-19 samples from the United States, Italy and Spain. PBMCs, B-cell-depleted T cells, or T cells provided the cDNA or gDNA that made up the material.

This CDR3 is built from 16 residues. Germline V lookup: CDR1 SGHNT, CDR2 YYREEE (reference sequence). Unmatched junction bases numbered 7, after V lost 4 bases and J lost 6 bases. Clones were sequenced by immunoSEQ multiplex PCR, and TCRdb holds only the in-frame ones, with some missing. The sample records 120,000 or so clones, roughly 90% being singletons. This clonotype originated in a man in his fifties or sixties with acute or convalescent COVID-19. Sequenced material: peripheral blood. This chain links TRBV5-4 with TRBJ1-6, with 10 bases matching TRBD1. The CDR3 region has the DNA TGTGCCAGCAGCCAACAGACAGGGGGCGGTAATTCACCCCTCCACTTT. As protein: CASSQQTGGGNSPLHF.